This T cell receptor beta chain was identified in a study of blood T cells in healthy people across ages. About the research overall: About one barcoded TCR beta cDNA was captured per two T cells. Study findings and constraints: Whereas aged donors had fewer naive CD4+ cells, long-lived donors had more of them and higher diversity.

This clonotype was detected many times. No antigen is known for it. Peripheral blood, around 9.4 milliliters per donor, was collected. Next came a second PCR, run for about 7 to 12 cycles, which used a sample-barcoded 5' primer along with a J-beta primer mix. TCRdb passed the 5' RACE reads through MiXCR, listing each CDR3 protein once. The sample carries more than 650,000 distinct CDR3 sequences, 20% to 25% recorded once. Material for sequencing was blood. This clonotype was sampled from a man in his 70s in good health.

CDR3: CSARVYSEAFF. Here the CDR3 DNA reads TGCAGCGCGCGGGTTTATAGTGAAGCTTTCTTT. V and J are TRBV29-1 and TRBJ1-1; the D is unclear. Trimming shortened V by 7 bases and J by 7 bases, and 13 bases separated the two germline ends. Per the germline V gene, CDR1 is SQVTM and CDR2 is ANQGSEA. CDR3 size: 11 residues.